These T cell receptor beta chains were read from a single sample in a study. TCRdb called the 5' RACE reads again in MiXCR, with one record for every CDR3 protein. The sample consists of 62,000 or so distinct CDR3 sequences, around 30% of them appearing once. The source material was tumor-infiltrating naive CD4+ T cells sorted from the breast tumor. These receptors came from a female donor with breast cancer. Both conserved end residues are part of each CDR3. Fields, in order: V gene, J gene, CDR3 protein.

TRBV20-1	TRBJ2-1	CSAKESRGRAPYNEQFF
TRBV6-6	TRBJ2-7	CASSYSSRYEQYF
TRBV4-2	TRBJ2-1	CASSQDKSSYNEQLF
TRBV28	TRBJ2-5	CASSSSGQGVRETQYF
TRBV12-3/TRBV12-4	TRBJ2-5	CASQVGGLQETQYF
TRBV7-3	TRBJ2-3	CAGSLGTGYTDTQYF
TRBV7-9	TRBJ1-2	CASSPDVLDRGYGYTF
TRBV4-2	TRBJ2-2	CASSQDRLAGAGELFF
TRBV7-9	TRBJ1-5	CASSLSNRNQPQHF
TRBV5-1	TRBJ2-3	CASSLGMRWDTQYF
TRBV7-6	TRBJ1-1	CASSLEARGVGTEAFF
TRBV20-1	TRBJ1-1	CSARAPGRNTEAFF
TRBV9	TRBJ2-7	CASSTGTSGTYEQYF
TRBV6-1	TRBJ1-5	CASTRAGVSNQPQHF
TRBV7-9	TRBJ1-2	CASSLQNSYGYTF
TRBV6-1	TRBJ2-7	CASSEAHTTTYEQYF
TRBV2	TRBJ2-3	CASSDYTQYF
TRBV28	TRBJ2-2	CASRKGPPTGELFF
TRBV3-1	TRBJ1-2	CASSQVGSNIYGYTF
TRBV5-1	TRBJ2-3	CASSLDKDTQYF
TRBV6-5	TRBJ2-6	CASSPFGTGSTGANVLTF
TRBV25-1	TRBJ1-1	CASSRNTEAFF
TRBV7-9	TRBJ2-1	CASSEDNGLGMFF
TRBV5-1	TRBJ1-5	CASSLSDINREPQHF
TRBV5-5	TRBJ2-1	CASSLFMGGMVYNEQFF
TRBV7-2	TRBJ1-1	CASSPRLTEAFF
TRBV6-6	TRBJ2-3	CASSFLADTQYF
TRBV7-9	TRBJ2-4	CASSLTNIQYF
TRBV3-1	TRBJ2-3	CASSQDPISITDTQYF
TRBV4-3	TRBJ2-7	CASSSPWLATYEQYF
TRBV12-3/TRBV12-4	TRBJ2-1	CASSLMAGLSYNEQFF
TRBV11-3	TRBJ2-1	CASSPWRGLGTSGVVEQFF
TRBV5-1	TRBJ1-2	CAGSSGQGGYGYTF
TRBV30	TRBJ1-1	CAWSVRGGMNTEAFF
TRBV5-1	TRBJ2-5	CASSLTGLAAQETQYF
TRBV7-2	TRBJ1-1	CASSSESNTEAFF
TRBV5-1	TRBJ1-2	CASSFGAGYGYTF